The subject of this entry is one T cell receptor beta chain. Its cognate antigen is unknown. The CDR3 carries no conserved terminal phenylalanine or tryptophan, so it likely arises from a read error. These data come from a study of post-analysis software for immune sequencing data. The V gene's germline CDR1 is SGHRS and CDR2 YFSETQ. Deletions cut 0 bases from V and 5 bases from J, with 7 bases between. The CDR3 sequence is 13 residues long. TCR beta libraries were prepared from cDNA with unique molecular identifiers. TCRdb re-called the PCR reads through MiXCR, storing one row per CDR3 protein. The sample consists of about 540,000 distinct CDR3 sequences, 30% to 40% of them appearing once. Whole-study findings and limits: When patients were compared with controls, about 5 TRBV segments were more frequent, TRBV5-6, TRBV5-1 and TRBV20-1 among them.

This sequence originates from a girl aged 2 to 17 with multiple sclerosis. The chain is built from TRBV5-1 and TRBJ2-3; D not resolved. Specimen: blood. The CDR3 spells CASSLAIKDTQYL. The CDR3 DNA follows: TGCGCCAGCAGCTTGGCAATAAAAGATACGCAGTATTTG.